This TCR beta chain was identified in a study of T cells in Graves' hyperthyroidism and ophthalmopathy. Study-level background: Peripheral blood was drawn at first diagnosis, prior to all treatment.

On this clonotype itself: Its target is unknown.

Graves' hyperthyroidism is called stable when ophthalmopathy does not progress within 18 months. In patients aged 18 to 65, hyperthyroidism was newly diagnosed, with duration under 2 months. The length of the CDR3 is 12 residues. Germline assignment: CDR1 SQVTM and CDR2 ANQGSEA. The V gene lost 7 bases and the J gene lost 12 bases, with 16 bases spanning the gap. General study results and limits: The model anticipated ophthalmopathy a median about six months pre-onset.

Amplification of TCR beta CDR3 regions was performed using RNA transcripts as template. In the first-round RT-PCR of the TCR CDR3, the HTBI primer set was used. One entry per CDR3 protein results from TCRdb running MiXCR on the multiplex PCR reads. This table has nearly 750,000 distinct CDR3 sequences, over 35% appearing once. The chain couples TRBV29-1 to TRBJ2-6; a weak D match, TRBD1 (6 bases). The source is a woman in her 40s with Graves' hyperthyroidism. Sequenced input: blood. The CDR3 coding sequence is TGCAGCGCCCATGACGTCAGGGGCGTCCTGACTTTC. Translation gives CSAHDVRGVLTF.